This TCR beta chain was documented in a study of regulatory T cells in long-lasting Graves disease. Notes on the study in general: Favored gene segments in persistent disease were TRBV28, TRBJ1-2 and TRBJ2-5. Public clonotype sharing was higher in persistent than newly diagnosed patients.

iRepertoire HTBI primers and Arm-PCR of CDR3 regions built TCR beta libraries. Using its own MiXCR run on the multiplex PCR reads, TCRdb lists one record per CDR3 protein. The sample lists about 460,000 distinct CDR3 sequences, roughly 15% seen once, with approximately 17% in the top ten. Described time point: newly diagnosed GD, antithyroid drugs for less than 3 months. Making the TCR library involved RNA that had been extracted from PBMCs. Patients met American Thyroid Association criteria for Graves' disease. This clonotype occurred many times. Antigen unknown. This CDR3 has 15 residues. Trimming cost V 3 bases and J 0 bases, with 9 bases left between them. Germline loops: CDR1 KGHSH, CDR2 LQKENI. The data also belong to a second study, concerning T cells in Graves' hyperthyroidism and ophthalmopathy. That report adds: Reasons for excluding patients were uncontrolled infection, other autoimmune disease, pregnancy or lactation.

Sequenced material: peripheral blood mononuclear cells (PBMCs), taken at new diagnosis, from a patient treated with antithyroid drugs. The chain is built from TRBV18 and TRBJ1-5; no definite D call. The clonotype comes from a woman between 50 and 59 years old with Graves disease. CDR3 sequence: CASSPSSDSNQPQHF. CDR3 coding DNA: TGTGCCAGCTCACCCTCATCAGATAGCAATCAGCCCCAGCATTTT.